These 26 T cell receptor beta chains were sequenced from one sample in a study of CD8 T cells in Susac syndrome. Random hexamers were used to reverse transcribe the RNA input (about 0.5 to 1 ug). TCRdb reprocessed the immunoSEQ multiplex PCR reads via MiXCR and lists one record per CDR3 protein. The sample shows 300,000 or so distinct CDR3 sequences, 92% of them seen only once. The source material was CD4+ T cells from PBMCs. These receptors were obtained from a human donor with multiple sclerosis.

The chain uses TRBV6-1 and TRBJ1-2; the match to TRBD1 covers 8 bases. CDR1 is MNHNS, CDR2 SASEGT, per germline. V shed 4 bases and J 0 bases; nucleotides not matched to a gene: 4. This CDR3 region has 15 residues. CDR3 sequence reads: CASSGADRANYGYTF. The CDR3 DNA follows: TGTGCCAGCAGTGGAGCGGACAGGGCTAACTATGGCTACACCTTC.

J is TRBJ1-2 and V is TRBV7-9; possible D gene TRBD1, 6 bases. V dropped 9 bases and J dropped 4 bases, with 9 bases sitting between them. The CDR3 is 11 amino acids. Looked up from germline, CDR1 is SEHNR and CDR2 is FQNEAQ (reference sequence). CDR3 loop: CASDRIYGYTF. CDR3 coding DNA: TGTGCCAGTGACAGGATCTATGGCTACACCTTC. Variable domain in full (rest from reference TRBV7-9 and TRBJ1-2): DTGVSQNPRHKITKRGQNVTFRCDPISEHNRLYWYRQTLGQGPEFLTYFQNEAQLEKSRLLSDRFSAERPKGSFSTLEIQRTEQGDSAMYLCASDRIYGYTFGSGTRLTVV.

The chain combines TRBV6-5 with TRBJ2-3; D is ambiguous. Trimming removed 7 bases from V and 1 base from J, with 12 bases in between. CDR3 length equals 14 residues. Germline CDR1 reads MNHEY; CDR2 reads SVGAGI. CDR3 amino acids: CASKAFLGTDTQYF. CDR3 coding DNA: TGTGCCAGCAAGGCGTTTTTGGGCACAGATACGCAGTATTTT.

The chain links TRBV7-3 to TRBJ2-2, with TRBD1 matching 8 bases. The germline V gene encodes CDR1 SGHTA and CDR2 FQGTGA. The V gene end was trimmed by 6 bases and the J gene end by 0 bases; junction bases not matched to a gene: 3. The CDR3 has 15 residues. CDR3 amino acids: CASSRQGTNTGELFF. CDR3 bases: TGTGCCAGCAGTCGACAGGGGACGAACACCGGGGAGCTGTTTTTT.

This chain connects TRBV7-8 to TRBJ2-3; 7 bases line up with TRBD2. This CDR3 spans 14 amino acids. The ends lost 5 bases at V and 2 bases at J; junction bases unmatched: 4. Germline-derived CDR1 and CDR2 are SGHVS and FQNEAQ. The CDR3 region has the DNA TGTGCCAGCAGCATAGGGAGGGCCACAGATACGCAGTATTTT. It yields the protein CASSIGRATDTQYF.

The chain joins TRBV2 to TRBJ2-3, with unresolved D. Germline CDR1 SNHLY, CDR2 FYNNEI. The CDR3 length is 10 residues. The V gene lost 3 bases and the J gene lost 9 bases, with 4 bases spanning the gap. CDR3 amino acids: CASSDWTQYF. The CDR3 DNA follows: TGTGCCAGCAGTGATTGGACGCAGTATTTT.

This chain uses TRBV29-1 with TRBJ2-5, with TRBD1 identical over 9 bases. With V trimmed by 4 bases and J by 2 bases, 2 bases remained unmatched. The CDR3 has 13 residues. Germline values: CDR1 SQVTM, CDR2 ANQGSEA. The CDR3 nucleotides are TGCAGCGTTGCAGGGACAGGGCAAGAGACCCAGTACTTC. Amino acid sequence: CSVAGTGQETQYF.

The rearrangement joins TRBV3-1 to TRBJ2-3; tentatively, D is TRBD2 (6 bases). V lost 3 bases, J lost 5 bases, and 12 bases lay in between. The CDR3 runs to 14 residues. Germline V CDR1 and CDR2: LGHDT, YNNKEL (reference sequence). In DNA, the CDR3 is TGTGCCAGCAGCCAGCGGCTAGCGATAGATACGCAGTATTTT. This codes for CASSQRLAIDTQYF.

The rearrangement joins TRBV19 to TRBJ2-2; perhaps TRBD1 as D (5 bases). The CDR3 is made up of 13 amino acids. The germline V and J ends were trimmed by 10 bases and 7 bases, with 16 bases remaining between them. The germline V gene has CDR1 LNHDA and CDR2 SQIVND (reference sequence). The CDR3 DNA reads TGTGCCACCGCCAGGGATAAATACGGGGAGCTGTTTTTT. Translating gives CATARDKYGELFF.

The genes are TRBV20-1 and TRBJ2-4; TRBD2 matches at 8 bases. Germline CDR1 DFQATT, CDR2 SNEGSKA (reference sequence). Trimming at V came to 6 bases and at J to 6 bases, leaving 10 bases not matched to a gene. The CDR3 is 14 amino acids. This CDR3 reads CSAADSAGGNIQYF. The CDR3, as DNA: TGCAGTGCCGCCGATTCGGCGGGAGGAAACATTCAGTACTTC.

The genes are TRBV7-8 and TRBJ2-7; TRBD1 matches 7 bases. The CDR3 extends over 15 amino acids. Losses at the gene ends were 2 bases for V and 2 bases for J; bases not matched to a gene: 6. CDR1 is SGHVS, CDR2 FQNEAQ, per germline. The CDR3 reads CASSLFRDRAYEQYF. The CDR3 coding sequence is TGTGCCAGCAGCTTATTCCGGGACAGAGCCTACGAGCAGTACTTC.

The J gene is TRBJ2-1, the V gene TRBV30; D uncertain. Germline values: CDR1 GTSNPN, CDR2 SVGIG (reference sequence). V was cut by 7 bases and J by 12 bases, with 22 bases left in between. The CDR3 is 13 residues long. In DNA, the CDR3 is TGTGCCTTAACCCCGGGCCCAAAGGTGATGCAGTTCTTC. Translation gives CALTPGPKVMQFF.

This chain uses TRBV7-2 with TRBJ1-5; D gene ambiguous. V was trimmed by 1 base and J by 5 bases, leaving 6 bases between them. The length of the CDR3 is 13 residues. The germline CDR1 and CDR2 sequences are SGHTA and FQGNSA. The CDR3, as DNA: TGTGCCAGCAGCTTAGGTGAGCATCAGCCCCAGCATTTT. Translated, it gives CASSLGEHQPQHF.

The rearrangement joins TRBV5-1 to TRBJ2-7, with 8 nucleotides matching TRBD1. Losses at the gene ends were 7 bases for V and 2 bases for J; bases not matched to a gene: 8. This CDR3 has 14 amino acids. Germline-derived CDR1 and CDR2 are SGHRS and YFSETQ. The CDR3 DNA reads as TGCGCCAGCGGCCGGGACAGGAATACCTACGAGCAGTACTTC. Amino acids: CASGRDRNTYEQYF. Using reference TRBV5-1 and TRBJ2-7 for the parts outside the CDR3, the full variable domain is KAGVTQTPRYLIKTRGQQVTLSCSPISGHRSVSWYQQTPGQGLQFLFEYFSETQRNKGNFPGRFSGRQFSNSRSEMNVSTLELGDSALYLCASGRDRNTYEQYFGPGTRLTVT.

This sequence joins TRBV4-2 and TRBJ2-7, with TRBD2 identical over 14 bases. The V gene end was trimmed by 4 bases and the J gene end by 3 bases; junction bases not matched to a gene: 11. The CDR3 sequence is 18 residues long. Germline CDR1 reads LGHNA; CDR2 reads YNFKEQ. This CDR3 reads CASSPEPGLAGESYEQYF. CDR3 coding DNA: TGTGCCAGCAGCCCGGAGCCGGGACTAGCGGGAGAGAGCTACGAGCAGTACTTC.

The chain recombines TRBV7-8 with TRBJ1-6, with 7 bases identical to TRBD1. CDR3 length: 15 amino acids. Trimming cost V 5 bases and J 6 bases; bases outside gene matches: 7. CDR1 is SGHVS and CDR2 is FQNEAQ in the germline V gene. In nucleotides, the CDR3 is TGTGCCAGCAGCCGAGGGACAGACTTTAATTCACCCCTCCACTTT. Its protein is CASSRGTDFNSPLHF.

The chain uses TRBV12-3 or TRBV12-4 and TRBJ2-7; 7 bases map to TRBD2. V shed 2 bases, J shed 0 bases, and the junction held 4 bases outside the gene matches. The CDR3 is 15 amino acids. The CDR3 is CASSLSGISSYEQYF. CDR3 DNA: TGTGCCAGCAGTTTAAGCGGGATTAGCTCCTACGAGCAGTACTTC.

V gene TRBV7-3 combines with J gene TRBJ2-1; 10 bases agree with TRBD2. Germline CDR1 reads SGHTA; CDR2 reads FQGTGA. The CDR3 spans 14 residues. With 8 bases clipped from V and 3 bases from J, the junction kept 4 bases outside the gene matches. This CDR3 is CASSSGRDYNEQFF. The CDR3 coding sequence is TGTGCCAGCTCCAGCGGGAGGGACTACAATGAGCAGTTCTTC.

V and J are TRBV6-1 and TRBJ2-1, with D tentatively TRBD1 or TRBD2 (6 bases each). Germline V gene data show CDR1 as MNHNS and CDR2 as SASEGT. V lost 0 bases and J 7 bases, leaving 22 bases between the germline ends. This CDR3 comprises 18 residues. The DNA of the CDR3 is TGTGCCAGCAGTGAAGCTACCAGCCGGGGGCCAAAGGGGAATGAGCAGTTCTTC. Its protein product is CASSEATSRGPKGNEQFF.

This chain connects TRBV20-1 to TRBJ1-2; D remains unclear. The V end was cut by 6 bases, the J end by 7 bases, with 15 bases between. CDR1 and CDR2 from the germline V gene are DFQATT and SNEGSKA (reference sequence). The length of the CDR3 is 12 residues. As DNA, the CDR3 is TGCAGTGCCCCACCGCAGACGGCTGGCTACACCTTC. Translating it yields CSAPPQTAGYTF.

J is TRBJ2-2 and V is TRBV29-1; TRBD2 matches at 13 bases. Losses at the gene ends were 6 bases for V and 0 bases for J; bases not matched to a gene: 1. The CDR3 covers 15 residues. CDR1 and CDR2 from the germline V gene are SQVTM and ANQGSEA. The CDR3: CSVGTSGANTGELFF. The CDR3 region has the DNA TGCAGCGTCGGGACTAGCGGGGCGAACACCGGGGAGCTGTTTTTT.

CDR3: CASSFSGVSYEQYF. CDR3 sequence (DNA): TGTGCCAGCAGTTTCAGCGGGGTCTCCTACGAGCAGTACTTC. The chain has TRBV27 and TRBJ2-7; 7 bases fit TRBD2. Looked up from germline, CDR1 is MNHEY and CDR2 is SMNVEV (reference sequence). V lost 3 bases to trimming and J lost 0 bases; unmatched junction nucleotides: 2. This CDR3 spans 14 amino acids.

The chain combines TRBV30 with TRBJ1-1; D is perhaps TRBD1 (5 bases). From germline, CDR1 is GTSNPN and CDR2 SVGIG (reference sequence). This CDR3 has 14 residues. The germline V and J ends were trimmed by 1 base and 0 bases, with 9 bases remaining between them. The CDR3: CAWSAGRLNTEAFF. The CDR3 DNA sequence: TGTGCCTGGAGTGCGGGACGGCTGAACACTGAAGCTTTCTTT.

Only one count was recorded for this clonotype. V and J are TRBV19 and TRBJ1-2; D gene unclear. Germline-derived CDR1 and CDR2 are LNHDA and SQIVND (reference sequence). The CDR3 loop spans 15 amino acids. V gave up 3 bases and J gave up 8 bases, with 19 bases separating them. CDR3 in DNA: TGTGCCAGTAGTATGGGAGTAGGCGGTGGTCGAGGCTACACCTTC. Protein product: CASSMGVGGGRGYTF.

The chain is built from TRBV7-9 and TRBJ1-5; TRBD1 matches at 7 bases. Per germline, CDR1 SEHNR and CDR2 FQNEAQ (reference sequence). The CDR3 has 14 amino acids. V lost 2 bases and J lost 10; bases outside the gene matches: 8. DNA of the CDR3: TGTGCCAGCAGCTTAACCCAGGGGGAAGGTCCCCAGCATTTT. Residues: CASSLTQGEGPQHF.

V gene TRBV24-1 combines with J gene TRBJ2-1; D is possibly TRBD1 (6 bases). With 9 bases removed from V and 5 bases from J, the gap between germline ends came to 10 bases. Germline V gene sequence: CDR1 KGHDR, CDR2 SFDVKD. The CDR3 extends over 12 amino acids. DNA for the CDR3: TGTGCCACCGGGGGCAGGGACAATGAGCAGTTCTTC. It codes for CATGGRDNEQFF.